This T cell receptor beta chain was identified during a study of blood T cell repertoires in COVID-19. Across the study: COVID-19 samples, acute and convalescent, were from the United States, Italy and Spain.

CDR3 length: 15 residues. Germline V gene sequence: CDR1 DFQATT, CDR2 SNEGSKA (reference sequence). The V and J ends lost 3 bases and 4 bases respectively, with 16 bases between them. Original methodology: Amplification with reference gene primers provided the estimates of nucleated cell counts. Repertoires were generated with immunoSEQ multiplex PCR, while TCRdb's copy carries only in-frame clones and drops some. D and trimming come from the DNA, and the V and J calls and clone size come from that table. The table shows around 260,000 clones, with around 90% occurring only once. Input material: peripheral blood. This clonotype originated in a woman aged 40 to 50 who had recovered from COVID-19. The chain joins TRBV20-1 to TRBJ2-1, with D maybe TRBD2 (6 bases). The CDR3 nucleotides are TGCAGTGCTAGTCAGGTCCTAGCGCAGTACAATGAGCAGTTCTTC. Residues: CSASQVLAQYNEQFF.